This TCR beta chain was captured in a study of a mutant IDH1 vaccine in newly diagnosed glioma. Time point defined: week 23, last vaccination. Every vaccination contained 300 ug of the mutant IDH1 20-mer peptide and was paired with topical imiquimod. The CDR3 is 16 amino acids. The ends were cut back, 1 base at V and 7 bases at J, with 16 bases in the middle. Germline CDR1 reads SGHAT; CDR2 reads FQNNGV. Produced via immunoSEQ multiplex PCR; TCRdb's table is partial and in-frame only. Seen here are about 60,000 clones, 87% observed once, and the top ten hold approximately 1.4%. Worth noting for this clone: Its antigen is undetermined.

The starting material was PBMCs, obtained from a glioma patient whose treatment included an IDH1 peptide vaccine. The gene calls are TRBV11-2 and TRBJ2-2; D may match TRBD1 or TRBD2 (5 bases each). The origin of this receptor is a man aged 40-49 years with glioma. The CDR3 reads CASSLGRGSARGELFF. The CDR3 region has the DNA TGTGCCAGCAGCTTAGGCCGGGGCAGCGCCCGCGGGGAGCTGTTTTTT.